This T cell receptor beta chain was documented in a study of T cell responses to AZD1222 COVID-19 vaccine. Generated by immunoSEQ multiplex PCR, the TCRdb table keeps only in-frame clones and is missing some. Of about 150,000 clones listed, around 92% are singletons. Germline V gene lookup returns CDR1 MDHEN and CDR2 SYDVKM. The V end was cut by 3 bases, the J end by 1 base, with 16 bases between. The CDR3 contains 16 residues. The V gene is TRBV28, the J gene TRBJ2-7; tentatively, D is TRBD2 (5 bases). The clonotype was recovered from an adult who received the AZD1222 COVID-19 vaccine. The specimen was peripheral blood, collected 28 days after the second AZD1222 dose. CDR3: CASSFVSDSPSYEQYF. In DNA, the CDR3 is TGTGCCAGCAGTTTCGTGTCGGACTCCCCATCCTACGAGCAGTACTTC.